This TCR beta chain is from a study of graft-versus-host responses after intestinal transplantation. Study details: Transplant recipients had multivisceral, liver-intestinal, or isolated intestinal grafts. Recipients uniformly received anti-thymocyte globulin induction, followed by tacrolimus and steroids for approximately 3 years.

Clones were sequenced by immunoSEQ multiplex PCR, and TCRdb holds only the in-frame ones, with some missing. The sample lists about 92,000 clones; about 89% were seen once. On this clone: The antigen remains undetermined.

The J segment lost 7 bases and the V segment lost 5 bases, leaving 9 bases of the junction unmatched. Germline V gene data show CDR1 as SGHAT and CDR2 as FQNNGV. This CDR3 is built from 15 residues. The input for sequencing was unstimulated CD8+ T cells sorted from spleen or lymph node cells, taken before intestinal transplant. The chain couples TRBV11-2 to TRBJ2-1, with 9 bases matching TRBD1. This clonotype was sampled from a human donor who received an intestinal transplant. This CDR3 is CASSPRGTGRNEQFF. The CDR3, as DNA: TGTGCCAGCAGCCCACGGGGGACAGGGAGGAATGAGCAGTTCTTC.